The clone carrying this TCR beta chain has more than one count but fewer than ten. This specimen belongs to a study of blood T cell repertoires in COVID-19. Whole-study context: Spain, Italy and the United States supplied samples that represented acute and convalescent COVID-19.

Sequenced by immunoSEQ multiplex PCR; TCRdb stores in-frame clones only, minus some. The data show a few hundred thousand clones, 70% to 85% seen once. The TCR originated in a woman aged 80 or over with acute or convalescent COVID-19. Specimen: peripheral blood.

CDR3 nucleotides: TGTGCCAGCAGCCCGGGACAGGTATTTCAGCCCCAGCATTTT. Encoded protein: CASSPGQVFQPQHF. The chain uses TRBV6-5 and TRBJ1-5; TRBD1 agrees at 8 bases. Germline V gene data show CDR1 as MNHEY and CDR2 as SVGAGI. V lost 6 bases, J lost 6 bases, and 7 bases stayed unmatched. This CDR3 spans 14 amino acids.